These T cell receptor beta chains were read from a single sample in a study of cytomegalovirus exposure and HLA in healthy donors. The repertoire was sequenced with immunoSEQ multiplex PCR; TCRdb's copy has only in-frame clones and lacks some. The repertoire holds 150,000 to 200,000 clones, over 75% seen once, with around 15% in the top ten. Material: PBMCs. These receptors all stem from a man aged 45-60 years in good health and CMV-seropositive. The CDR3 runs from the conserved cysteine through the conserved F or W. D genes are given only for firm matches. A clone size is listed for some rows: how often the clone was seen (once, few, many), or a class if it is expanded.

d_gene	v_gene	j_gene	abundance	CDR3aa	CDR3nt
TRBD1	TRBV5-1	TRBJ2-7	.	CASSLAQAGTGEQYF	TGCGCCAGCAGCTTGGCCCAAGCCGGGACAGGCGAGCAGTACTTC
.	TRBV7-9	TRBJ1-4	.	CASSGGDNEKLFF	TGTGCCAGCAGCGGGGGGGACAATGAAAAACTGTTTTTT
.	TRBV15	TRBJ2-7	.	CATSRGGTDEQYF	TGTGCCACCAGTAGGGGGGGAACAGACGAGCAGTACTTC
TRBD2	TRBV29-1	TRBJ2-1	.	CSASGGYYNEQFF	TGCAGCGCAAGCGGGGGGTATTACAATGAGCAGTTCTTC
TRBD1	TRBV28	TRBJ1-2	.	CASIRAGDRSGGYTF	TGTGCCAGCATTAGGGCGGGGGACAGGTCTGGTGGCTACACCTTC
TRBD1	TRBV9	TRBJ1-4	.	CASSASPGTGAEKLFF	TGTGCCAGCAGCGCCAGCCCCGGGACAGGGGCGGAAAAACTGTTTTTT
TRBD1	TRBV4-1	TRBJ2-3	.	CASSPGQGPTDTQYF	TGCGCCAGCAGCCCCGGACAGGGACCCACAGATACGCAGTATTTT
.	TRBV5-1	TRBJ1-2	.	CASSLTGIYGYTF	TGCGCCAGCAGCTTAACAGGGATCTATGGCTACACCTTC
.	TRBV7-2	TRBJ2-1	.	CASSLVGQTYNEQFF	TGTGCCAGCAGCTTAGTTGGACAAACCTACAATGAGCAGTTCTTC
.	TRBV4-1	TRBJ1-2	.	CASSRDTYYGYTF	TGCGCCAGCAGCCGGGACACCTACTATGGCTACACCTTC
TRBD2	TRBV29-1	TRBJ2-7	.	CSVGGSGGAAYEQYF	TGCAGCGTTGGAGGTAGCGGGGGAGCGGCCTACGAGCAGTACTTC
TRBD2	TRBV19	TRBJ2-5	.	CASSTALAGERETQYF	TGTGCCAGTAGTACAGCACTAGCGGGGGAGAGGGAGACCCAGTACTTC
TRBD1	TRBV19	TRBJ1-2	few	CASSEPGQGNYGYTF	TGTGCCAGTAGTGAACCCGGACAGGGGAACTATGGCTACACCTTC
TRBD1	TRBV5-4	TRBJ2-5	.	CASSVRQGLQETQYF	TGTGCCAGCAGCGTAAGACAGGGGCTTCAAGAGACCCAGTACTTC
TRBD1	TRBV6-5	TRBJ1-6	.	CASSYMSGGNSPLHF	TGTGCCAGCAGTTACATGTCAGGGGGGAATTCACCCCTCCACTTT
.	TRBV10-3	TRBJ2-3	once	CAISESKRDTQYF	TGTGCCATCAGTGAGTCAAAGAGAGATACGCAGTATTTT
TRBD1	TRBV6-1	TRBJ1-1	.	CASSRQGLGNTEAFF	TGTGCCAGCAGTCGACAGGGGCTTGGGAACACTGAAGCTTTCTTT
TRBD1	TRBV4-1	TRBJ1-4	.	CASSQVAENRGEKLFF	TGCGCCAGCAGCCAAGTCGCCGAGAACAGGGGTGAAAAACTGTTTTTT
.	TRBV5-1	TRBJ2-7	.	CASRGPAGGGLNYEQYF	TGCGCCAGCAGAGGTCCCGCGGGCGGGGGCCTCAACTACGAGCAGTACTTC
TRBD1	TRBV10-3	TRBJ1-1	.	CAISERTGMNTEAFF	TGTGCCATCAGTGAAAGGACAGGGATGAACACTGAAGCTTTCTTT
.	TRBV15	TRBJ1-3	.	CATSRRGDLSGNTIYF	TGTGCCACCAGCAGAAGGGGCGATCTCTCTGGAAACACCATATATTTT
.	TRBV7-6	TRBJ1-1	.	CASSPRQDTEAFF	TGTGCCAGCAGCCCCCGACAGGATACTGAAGCTTTCTTT